This T cell receptor (beta chain) came from a study of cytomegalovirus exposure and HLA in healthy donors. With 60 Vbeta and 13 Jbeta primers, the PCR was carried out. TCRdb keeps only in-frame clones here, not all; method: immunoSEQ multiplex PCR. The table includes about 120,000 clones, 65% to 85% detected once. The receptor's source is a young man in good health and CMV-seropositive. The sample was PBMCs.

CDR3 sequence (DNA): TGTGCCAGCAGCTTAGACGTGGGAGGCTACAATGAGCAGTTCTTC. Amino acid sequence: CASSLDVGGYNEQFF. This chain joins TRBV7-6 and TRBJ2-1; TRBD2 might be the D (6 bases). Germline V gives CDR1 SGHVS, CDR2 FNYEAQ. The V end was cut by 1 base, the J end by 3 bases, with 10 bases between. The CDR3 contains 15 residues.